This T cell receptor (beta chain) comes out of a study of cytomegalovirus exposure and HLA in healthy donors. In regard to this clone: What it recognizes is unknown.

The donors belonged to the approximately 120-subject validation cohort, separate from the approximately 670-subject first cohort. The data were produced by immunoSEQ multiplex PCR, yet TCRdb's version contains in-frame clones alone and is incomplete. The table lists 60,000 to 85,000 clones, roughly 95% of them singletons. The CDR3 length is 14 residues. With 6 bases clipped from V and 6 bases from J, the junction kept 9 bases outside the gene matches. CDR1 is MNHEY and CDR2 is SVGAGI in the germline V gene. Study conclusions and caveats: Reports indicated that the classifier achieved high specificity and sensitivity in diagnosing cytomegalovirus status. Under in vitro conditions, a few CMV-associated chains were confirmed as specific for CMV antigens.

This clonotype was sampled from a woman under 30 in good health and CMV-seropositive. Input material: PBMCs. V gene TRBV6-5 combines with J gene TRBJ2-3, with 7 bases matching TRBD1. CDR3: CASSLLGQADTQYF. As DNA, the CDR3 is TGTGCCAGCAGCCTCCTTGGACAGGCCGATACGCAGTATTTT.